These 14 T cell receptor beta chains were sequenced from one sample in a study of CD8+ T cells in alopecia areata. Sequencing relied on a cDNA template that was reverse transcribed from extracted RNA. Profiled with immunoSEQ multiplex PCR; TCRdb holds only in-frame clones, not every one. Altogether around 150,000 clones are present, roughly 65% being singletons, with the ten largest covering about 0.94%. Stated treatment: oral pan-JAK inhibitor, 5-10 mg twice daily. The source was CD4+ T cells sorted from blood, collected at week 4, from a patient treated with tofacitinib. These receptors were collected from a human donor with alopecia areata.

The J gene is TRBJ1-5, the V gene TRBV6-6; no clear D. Deletions cut 8 bases from V and 0 bases from J, with 8 bases between. Germline values: CDR1 MNHNY, CDR2 SVGAGI (reference sequence). CDR3 length: 13 amino acids. CDR3 in DNA: TGTGCCAGCTTAAGACATAGCAATCAGCCCCAGCATTTT. Amino acids: CASLRHSNQPQHF.

This rearrangement joins TRBV2 to TRBJ1-1; 7 nucleotides align to TRBD1. V shed 9 bases, J shed 1 base, and the junction held 5 bases outside the gene matches. The germline CDR1 and CDR2 sequences are SNHLY and FYNNEI. The CDR3 is made up of 13 amino acids. CDR3 sequence (DNA): TGTGCCAGGCCGACAGGGACGAACACTGAAGCTTTCTTT. Its translation is CARPTGTNTEAFF.

This clone was found once. This rearrangement joins TRBV30 to TRBJ1-2; no firm D call. CDR3 length equals 14 residues. The V gene lost 1 base and the J gene lost 6 bases, with 15 bases spanning the gap. Germline-derived CDR1 and CDR2 are GTSNPN and SVGIG (reference sequence). The CDR3 is CAWSGGSGMHGYTF. DNA for the CDR3: TGTGCCTGGAGTGGAGGGAGTGGGATGCATGGCTACACCTTC.

A single count supports this clone. The chain employs TRBV6-5 and TRBJ2-7; perhaps TRBD2 as D (6 bases). The germline V and J ends were trimmed by 2 bases and 6 bases, with 11 bases remaining between them. The CDR3 length is 13 residues. Germline-derived CDR1 and CDR2 are MNHEY and SVGAGI. The CDR3 region is CASSYRQGLEQYF. In DNA, the CDR3 is TGTGCCAGCAGTTACAGGCAGGGACTCGAGCAGTACTTC.

The chain uses TRBV19 and TRBJ1-4; maybe TRBD1 (5 bases). CDR1 is LNHDA, CDR2 SQIVND, per germline (reference sequence). The CDR3 has 15 amino acids. The V and J ends lost 4 bases and 6 bases respectively, with 15 bases between them. The DNA for the CDR3 is TGTGCCAGTAGTACGGTCAGGGAGAGGGATGAAAAACTGTTTTTT. Its translation: CASSTVRERDEKLFF.

A word on this clone: The same CDR3 arises from other DNA sequences in this sample as well. The chain uses TRBV29-1 and TRBJ2-2, with D uncertain. The V gene lost 6 bases and the J gene lost 2 bases, with 4 bases spanning the gap. The CDR3 extends over 11 amino acids. CDR1 SQVTM and CDR2 ANQGSEA come from the germline V gene. This CDR3 reads CSVQNTGELFF. For the CDR3, the DNA is TGCAGCGTCCAAAACACCGGGGAGCTGTTTTTT.

The rearrangement links TRBV5-1 to TRBJ2-7, with a weak D call TRBD1 (5 bases). The ends were cut back, 0 bases at V and 0 bases at J, with 10 bases in the middle. The CDR3 totals 15 residues. The germline V gene encodes CDR1 SGHRS and CDR2 YFSETQ. CDR3 coding DNA: TGCGCCAGCAGCTTGGCTTCGGACAACTCCTACGAGCAGTACTTC. Its protein is CASSLASDNSYEQYF.

The CDR3 reads CASSQGGFGYTF. DNA of the CDR3: TGTGCCAGCTCCCAGGGGGGATTTGGCTACACCTTC. The V call is TRBV18, the J call TRBJ1-2; the match to TRBD1 covers 7 bases. Germline trimming cut 6 bases from V and 7 bases from J; bases unmatched to any gene: 5. The CDR3 length is 12 residues. The V gene's germline CDR1 is KGHSH and CDR2 LQKENI.

The gene calls are TRBV5-6 and TRBJ2-5; 7 bases agree with TRBD2. Germline values: CDR1 SGHDT, CDR2 YYEEEE. V shed 4 bases, J shed 4 bases, and the junction held 4 bases outside the gene matches. CDR3 length equals 13 residues. CDR3: CASSPGLGETQYF. CDR3 DNA: TGTGCCAGCAGCCCAGGACTAGGAGAGACCCAGTACTTC.

The chain joins TRBV30 to TRBJ1-2, with D possibly matching TRBD1 (5 bases). Germline V gives CDR1 GTSNPN, CDR2 SVGIG (reference sequence). Trimming left V 3 bases short and J 8 bases short, with 10 bases between. This CDR3 is built from 11 residues. The CDR3 spells CAWRLGAGYTF. CDR3 nucleotides: TGTGCCTGGAGGTTAGGGGCCGGCTACACCTTC.

The chain uses TRBV7-2 and TRBJ1-4, with D unclear. The length of the CDR3 is 16 residues. V was clipped by 3 bases and J by 2 bases, with 13 bases between them. CDR1 SGHTA and CDR2 FQGNSA come from the germline V gene. CDR3 amino acids: CASSFVGDWTNEKLFF. Written as DNA, the CDR3 is TGTGCCAGCAGCTTCGTCGGGGATTGGACTAATGAAAAACTGTTTTTT.

This clone was counted a few times. This sequence joins TRBV30 and TRBJ2-1, with 8 bases that match TRBD2. From germline, CDR1 is GTSNPN and CDR2 SVGIG (reference sequence). Trimming removed 4 bases from V and 4 bases from J; junction bases left unmatched: 6. The CDR3 spans 14 residues. CDR3 bases: TGTGCCTGGATCTCTAGCGGGTGGTACAATGAGCAGTTCTTC. It specifies CAWISSGWYNEQFF. Full variable domain (rest looked up from reference TRBV30 and TRBJ2-1): SQTIHQWPATLVQPVGSPLSLECTVEGTSNPNLYWYRQAAGRGLQLLFYSVGIGQISSEVPQNLSASRPQDRQFILSSKKLLLSDSGFYLCAWISSGWYNEQFFGPGTRLTVL.

This chain uses TRBV29-1 with TRBJ1-2, with 10 bases identical to TRBD1. The V and J ends lost 7 bases and 9 bases, in that order; junction bases with no gene match: 17. The CDR3 consists of 15 residues. Germline V gene sequence: CDR1 SQVTM, CDR2 ANQGSEA. The CDR3, as DNA: TGCAGCGCCAACCCACCGGGACAGGGGTACTCGAGCTACACCTTC. Its translation: CSANPPGQGYSSYTF.

This chain links TRBV30 with TRBJ1-6; D is ambiguous. Germline V CDR1 and CDR2: GTSNPN, SVGIG (reference sequence). This CDR3 has 12 amino acids. The V end lost 3 bases, the J end lost 8 bases, and 8 bases lay between the germline ends. The CDR3 DNA sequence: TGTGCCTGGAGACCGAGTGATTCACCCCTCCACTTT. Amino acids: CAWRPSDSPLHF. The variable domain in full, with the rest retrieved from reference TRBV30 and TRBJ1-6, is SQTIHQWPATLVQPVGSPLSLECTVEGTSNPNLYWYRQAAGRGLQLLFYSVGIGQISSEVPQNLSASRPQDRQFILSSKKLLLSDSGFYLCAWRPSDSPLHFGNGTRLTVT.